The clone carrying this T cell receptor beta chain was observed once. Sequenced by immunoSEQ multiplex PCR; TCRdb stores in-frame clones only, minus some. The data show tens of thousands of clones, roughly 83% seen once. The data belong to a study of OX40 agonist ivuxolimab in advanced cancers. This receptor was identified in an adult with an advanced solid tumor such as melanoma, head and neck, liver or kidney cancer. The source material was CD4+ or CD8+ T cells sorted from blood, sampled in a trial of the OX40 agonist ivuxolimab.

The CDR3, as DNA: TGTGCCAGCAGCCTTTGGACAGGGGATAATTCACCCCTCCACTTT. Encoded protein: CASSLWTGDNSPLHF. The gene calls are TRBV9 and TRBJ1-6; the match to TRBD1 covers 9 bases. The V gene end was trimmed by 4 bases and the J gene end by 5 bases; junction bases not matched to a gene: 4. Germline V gene lookup returns CDR1 SGDLS and CDR2 YYNGEE. There are 15 residues in the CDR3. The variable domain in full, with the rest retrieved from reference TRBV9 and TRBJ1-6, is DSGVTQTPKHLITATGQRVTLRCSPRSGDLSVYWYQQSLDQGLQFLIQYYNGEERAKGNILERFSAQQFPDLHSELNLSSLELGDSALYFCASSLWTGDNSPLHFGNGTRLTVT.